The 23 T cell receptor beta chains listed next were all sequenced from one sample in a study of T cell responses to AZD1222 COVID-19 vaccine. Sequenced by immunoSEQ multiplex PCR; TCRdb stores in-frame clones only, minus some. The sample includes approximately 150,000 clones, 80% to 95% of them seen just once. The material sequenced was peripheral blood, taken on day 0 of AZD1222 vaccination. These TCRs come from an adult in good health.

The CDR3 DNA sequence: TGTGCCATCAGTGAGAATACAGGGGGCCCTGGGGCCAACGTCCTGACTTTC. It yields the protein CAISENTGGPGANVLTF. The chain joins TRBV10-3 to TRBJ2-6, with TRBD1 identical over 9 bases. The CDR3 has 17 residues. The germline CDR1 and CDR2 sequences are ENHRY and SYGVKD. Trimming removed 2 bases from V and 2 bases from J; junction bases left unmatched: 4.

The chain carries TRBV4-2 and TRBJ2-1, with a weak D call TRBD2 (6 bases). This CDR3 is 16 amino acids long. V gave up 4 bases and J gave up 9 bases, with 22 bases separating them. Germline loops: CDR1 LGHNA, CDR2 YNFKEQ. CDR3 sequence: CASSPDGGPRHSEQFF. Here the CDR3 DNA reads TGTGCCAGCAGCCCCGACGGGGGACCACGACACAGTGAGCAGTTCTTC.

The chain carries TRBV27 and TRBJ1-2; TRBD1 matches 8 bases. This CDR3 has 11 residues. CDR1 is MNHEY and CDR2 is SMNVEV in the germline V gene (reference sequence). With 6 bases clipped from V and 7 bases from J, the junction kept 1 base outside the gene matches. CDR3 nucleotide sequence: TGTGCCAGCAGGGACAGGGTTGGCTACACCTTC. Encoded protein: CASRDRVGYTF.

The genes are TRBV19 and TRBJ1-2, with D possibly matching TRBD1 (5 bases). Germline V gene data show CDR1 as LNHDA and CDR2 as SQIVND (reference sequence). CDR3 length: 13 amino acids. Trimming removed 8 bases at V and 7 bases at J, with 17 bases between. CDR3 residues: CASSEQGRSGYTF. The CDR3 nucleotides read TGTGCCAGTTCCGAGCAGGGTCGGTCTGGCTACACCTTC.

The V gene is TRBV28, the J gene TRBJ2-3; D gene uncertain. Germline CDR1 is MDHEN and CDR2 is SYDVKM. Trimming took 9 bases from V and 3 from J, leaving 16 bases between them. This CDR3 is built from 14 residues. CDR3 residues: CASAPGLSTDTQYF. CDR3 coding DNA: TGTGCCAGTGCACCGGGCCTTTCGACAGATACGCAGTATTTT.

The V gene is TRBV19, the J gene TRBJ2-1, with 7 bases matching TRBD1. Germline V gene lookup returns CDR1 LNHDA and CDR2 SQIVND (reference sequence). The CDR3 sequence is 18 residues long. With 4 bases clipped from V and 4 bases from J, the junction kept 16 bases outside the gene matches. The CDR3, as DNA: TGTGCCAGTAGTAAATCCCCCGATGACAGGGCCCGATACAATGAGCAGTTCTTC. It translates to CASSKSPDDRARYNEQFF.

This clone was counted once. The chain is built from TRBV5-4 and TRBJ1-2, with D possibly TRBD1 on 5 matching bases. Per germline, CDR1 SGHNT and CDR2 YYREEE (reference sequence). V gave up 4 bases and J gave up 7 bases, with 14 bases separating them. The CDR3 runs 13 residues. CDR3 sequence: CASSLGGSRGYTF. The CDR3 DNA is TGTGCCAGCAGCCTCGGGGGGAGTCGTGGCTACACCTTC.

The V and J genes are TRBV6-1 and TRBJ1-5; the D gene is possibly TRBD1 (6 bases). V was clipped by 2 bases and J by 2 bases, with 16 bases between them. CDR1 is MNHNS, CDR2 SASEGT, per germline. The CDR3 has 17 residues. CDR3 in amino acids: CASSESVARGGNQPQHF. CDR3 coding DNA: TGTGCCAGCAGTGAATCGGTAGCCAGGGGAGGCAATCAGCCCCAGCATTTT.

The chain's CDR3 is CASSWDSLYEQYF. The CDR3, as DNA: TGTGCCAGCAGTTGGGACAGTCTCTACGAGCAGTACTTC. V usage is TRBV28 and J usage is TRBJ2-7; the match to TRBD1 covers 7 bases. With 4 bases clipped from V and 3 bases from J, the junction kept 3 bases outside the gene matches. The CDR3 sequence is 13 residues long. Per the germline V gene, CDR1 is MDHEN and CDR2 is SYDVKM.

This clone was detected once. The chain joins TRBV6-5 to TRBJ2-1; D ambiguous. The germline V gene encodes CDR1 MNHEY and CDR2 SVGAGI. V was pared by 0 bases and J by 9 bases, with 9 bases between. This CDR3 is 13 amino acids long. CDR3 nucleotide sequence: TGTGCCAGCAGTTACTCGAAGGGCAGTGAGCAGTTCTTC. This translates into CASSYSKGSEQFF.

The DNA of the CDR3 is TGTGCCTGGAGTGTACTTGCCGGGAACACTGAAGCTTTCTTT. This sequence encodes CAWSVLAGNTEAFF. V gene TRBV30 combines with J gene TRBJ1-1, with no clear D. Germline lookup yields CDR1 GTSNPN and CDR2 SVGIG (reference sequence). This CDR3 contains 14 residues. Trimming left V 0 bases short and J 1 base short, with 9 bases between.

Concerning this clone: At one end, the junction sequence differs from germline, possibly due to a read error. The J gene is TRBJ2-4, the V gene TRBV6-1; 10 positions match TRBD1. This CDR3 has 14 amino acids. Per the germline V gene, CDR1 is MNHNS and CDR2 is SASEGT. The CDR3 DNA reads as TGTGCCAGCAGTAAAGCGGGACAGGGGAACATTCAGTACTTC. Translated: CASSKAGQGNIQYF.

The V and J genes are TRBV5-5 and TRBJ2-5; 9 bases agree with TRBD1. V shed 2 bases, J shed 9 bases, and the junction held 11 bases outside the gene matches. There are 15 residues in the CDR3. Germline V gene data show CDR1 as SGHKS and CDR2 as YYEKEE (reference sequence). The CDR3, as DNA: TGTGCCAGCAGCTTCCGGACAGGGGTGAATGGGGCCCAGTACTTC. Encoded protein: CASSFRTGVNGAQYF.

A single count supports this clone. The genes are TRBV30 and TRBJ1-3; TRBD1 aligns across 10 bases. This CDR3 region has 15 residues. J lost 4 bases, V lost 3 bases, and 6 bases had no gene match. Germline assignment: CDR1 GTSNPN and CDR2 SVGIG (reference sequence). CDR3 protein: CAWSPGQGFGNTIYF. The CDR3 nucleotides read TGTGCCTGGAGCCCGGGACAGGGGTTCGGAAACACCATATATTTT.

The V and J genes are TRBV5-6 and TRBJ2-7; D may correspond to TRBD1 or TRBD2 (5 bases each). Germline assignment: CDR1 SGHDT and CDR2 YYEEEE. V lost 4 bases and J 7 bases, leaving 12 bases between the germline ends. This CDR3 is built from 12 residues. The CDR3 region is CASSTGTGEQYF. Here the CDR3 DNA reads TGTGCCAGCAGCACCGGGACGGGGGAGCAGTACTTC. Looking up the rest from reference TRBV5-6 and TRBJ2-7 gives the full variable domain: DAGVTQSPTHLIKTRGQQVTLRCSPKSGHDTVSWYQQALGQGPQFIFQYYEEEERQRGNFPDRFSGHQFPNYSSELNVNALLLGDSALYLCASSTGTGEQYFGPGTRLTVT.

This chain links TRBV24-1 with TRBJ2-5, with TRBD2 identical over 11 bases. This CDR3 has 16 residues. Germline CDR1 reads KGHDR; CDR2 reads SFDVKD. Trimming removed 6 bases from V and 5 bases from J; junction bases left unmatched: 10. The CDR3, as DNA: TGTGCCACCAGTCCCGGGACTAGCGGCTGGAGTGAGACCCAGTACTTC. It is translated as CATSPGTSGWSETQYF.

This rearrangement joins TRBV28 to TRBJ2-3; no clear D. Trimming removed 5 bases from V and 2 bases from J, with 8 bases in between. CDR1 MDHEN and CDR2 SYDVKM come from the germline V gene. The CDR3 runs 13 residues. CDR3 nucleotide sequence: TGTGCCAGCAGTCCGTACACCACAGATACGCAGTATTTT. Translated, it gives CASSPYTTDTQYF.

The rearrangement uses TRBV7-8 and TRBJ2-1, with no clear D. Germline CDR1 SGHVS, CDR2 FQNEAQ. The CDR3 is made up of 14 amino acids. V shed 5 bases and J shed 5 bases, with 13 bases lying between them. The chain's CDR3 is CASSVGNRDNEQFF. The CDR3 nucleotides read TGTGCCAGCAGCGTAGGGAACCGGGACAATGAGCAGTTCTTC.

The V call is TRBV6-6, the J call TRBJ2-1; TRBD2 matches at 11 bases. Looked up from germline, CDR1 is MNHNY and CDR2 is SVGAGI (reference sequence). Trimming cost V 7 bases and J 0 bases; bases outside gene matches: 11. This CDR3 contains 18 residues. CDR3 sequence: CASNRLAGGLNSYNEQFF. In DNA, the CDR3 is TGTGCCAGCAATCGGCTAGCGGGAGGACTGAACTCCTACAATGAGCAGTTCTTC.

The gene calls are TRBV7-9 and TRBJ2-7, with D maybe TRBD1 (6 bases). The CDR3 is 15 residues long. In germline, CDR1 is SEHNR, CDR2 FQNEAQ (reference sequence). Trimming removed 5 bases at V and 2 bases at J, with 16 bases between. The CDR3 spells CASSPRQASAYEQYF. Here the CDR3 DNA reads TGTGCCAGCAGCCCAAGACAGGCCTCAGCCTACGAGCAGTACTTC.

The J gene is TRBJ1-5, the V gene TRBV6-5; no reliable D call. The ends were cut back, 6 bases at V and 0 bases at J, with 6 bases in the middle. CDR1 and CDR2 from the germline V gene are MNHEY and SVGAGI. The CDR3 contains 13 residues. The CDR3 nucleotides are TGTGCCAGCAGCGGTTATAGCAATCAGCCCCAGCATTTT. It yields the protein CASSGYSNQPQHF.

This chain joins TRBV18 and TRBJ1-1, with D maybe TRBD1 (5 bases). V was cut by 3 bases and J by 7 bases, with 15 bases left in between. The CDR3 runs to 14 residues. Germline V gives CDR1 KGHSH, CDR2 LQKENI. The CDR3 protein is CASSPQAGSSEAFF. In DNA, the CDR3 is TGTGCCAGCTCACCCCAGGCAGGGAGCAGTGAAGCTTTCTTT.

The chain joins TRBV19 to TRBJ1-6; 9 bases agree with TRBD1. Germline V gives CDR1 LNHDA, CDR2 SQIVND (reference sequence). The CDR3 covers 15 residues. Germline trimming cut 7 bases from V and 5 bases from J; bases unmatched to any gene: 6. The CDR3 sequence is CASTTQGADNSPLHF. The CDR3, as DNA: TGTGCCAGTACCACACAGGGGGCGGATAATTCACCCCTCCACTTT.